This is a list of T cell receptor beta chains from one sample in a study of OX40 agonist ivuxolimab in advanced cancers. Assay used: immunoSEQ multiplex PCR; TCRdb lists only in-frame clones, some missing. The table has more than 25,000 clones, 75% to 90% seen once. Sample: CD4+ or CD8+ T cells sorted from blood, taken in a trial of the OX40 agonist ivuxolimab. The origin of the receptors is an adult with an advanced solid tumor such as melanoma, head and neck, liver or kidney cancer. Each CDR3 is given without its conserved first and last residue. The order of the fields is J gene, V gene, CDR3 protein.

J: TRBJ2-7; V: TRBV28; CDR3: ASSSLRGPNYEQY
J: TRBJ1-1; V: TRBV30; CDR3: AWSETGDTEAF
J: TRBJ2-1; V: TRBV6-5; CDR3: ASSPGGTGGEQF
J: TRBJ2-1; V: TRBV6-1; CDR3: ASSARTGGAYNEQF
J: TRBJ2-5; V: TRBV14; CDR3: ASSQGSAGGQGWQETQY
J: TRBJ2-7; V: TRBV28; CDR3: ASRFTGTGTLEQY
J: TRBJ1-1; V: TRBV6-5; CDR3: ASSYVSGNTEAF
J: TRBJ2-1; V: TRBV5-4; CDR3: ASSLLAGGRAEQF
J: TRBJ2-3; V: TRBV10-1; CDR3: ASSAKISGDTQY
J: TRBJ2-1; V: TRBV9; CDR3: ASSPTGQTSSYNEQF
J: TRBJ2-1; V: TRBV27; CDR3: ASSFSQGNNEQF
J: TRBJ2-1; V: TRBV9; CDR3: ASSVYGTGSNEQF
J: TRBJ2-3; V: TRBV5-8; CDR3: ASSHGTGMSTDTQY
J: TRBJ2-1; V: TRBV5-4; CDR3: ASSRLGPDEQF
J: TRBJ1-2; V: TRBV25-1; CDR3: ASSTLQGRYT
J: TRBJ2-7; V: TRBV5-5; CDR3: ASSSGEHLIYEQY
J: TRBJ2-5; V: TRBV29-1; CDR3: SVDDLLYQETQY
J: TRBJ2-7; V: TRBV5-6; CDR3: ASSASSYEQY
J: TRBJ2-1; V: TRBV28; CDR3: ASSLDERTSLYNEQF
J: TRBJ2-1; V: TRBV5-5; CDR3: ASNDGQGPLIEQF
J: TRBJ1-2; V: TRBV4-1; CDR3: ASSQYLGQSYGYT
J: TRBJ1-1; V: TRBV5-6; CDR3: ASSPMDSPEAF
J: TRBJ2-7; V: TRBV7-6; CDR3: ASSLGADGGSSYEQY
J: TRBJ1-3; V: TRBV2; CDR3: ASSEGWPGNTIY
J: TRBJ1-4; V: TRBV15; CDR3: ATSRVPGLGEEKLF
J: TRBJ2-7; V: TRBV7-9; CDR3: ASSPPIPRVEQY
J: TRBJ1-5; V: TRBV6-5; CDR3: ASGQYSNQPQH
J: TRBJ2-7; V: TRBV15; CDR3: ATSRSGLEQY
J: TRBJ1-3; V: TRBV5-6; CDR3: ASSLKGQGVAGNTIY
J: TRBJ1-2; V: TRBV6-6; CDR3: ASSYSNLDGYT
J: TRBJ2-1; V: TRBV7-3; CDR3: ASSSTSGSFYEQF
J: TRBJ2-3; V: TRBV6-5; CDR3: ASSYGGLDTQY
J: TRBJ2-1; V: TRBV30; CDR3: AWSQPEGLAGVHEQF
J: TRBJ2-7; V: TRBV2; CDR3: ASSEPGPSYEQY